This entry features one T cell receptor beta chain sequence. From germline, CDR1 is MNHEY and CDR2 SMNVEV (reference sequence). After removal of 3 bases from V and 0 bases from J, the junction contained 5 bases not matched to a gene. This CDR3 comprises 15 residues. Stated time point: peripheral blood 6 weeks after treatment start. All patients carried locally advanced or metastatic urothelial carcinoma. This entry comes from a study of PD-L1 blockade in urothelial cancer. Study as a whole: Most patients, about 85% of the roughly 29, were males with bladder-origin cancer. Blood analysis was done at 3 weeks (second dose) and 6 weeks after treatment began. In terms of prior chemotherapy, patients had received 0 to 3 regimens.

The method was immunoSEQ multiplex PCR; TCRdb's version includes in-frame clones alone and lacks a portion of them. This table has some 110,000 clones, approximately 90% appearing once. The specimen was PBMCs, collected around atezolizumab (anti-PD-L1) treatment. The receptor's source is a man aged 55 to 70 with urothelial cancer. V gene TRBV27 combines with J gene TRBJ2-7, with 7 bases that match TRBD1. CDR3 sequence: CASSLTGFSSYEQYF. The DNA for the CDR3 is TGTGCCAGCAGTTTGACAGGGTTTAGCTCCTACGAGCAGTACTTC.